Listed here are 17 T cell receptor beta chains from one sample, sequenced in a study of blood T cell repertoires in COVID-19. The protocol was immunoSEQ multiplex PCR, while the TCRdb copy is restricted to in-frame clones and leaves out a portion. The data hold 150,000 to 200,000 clones, with around 89% observed a single time. The sample consisted of peripheral blood. These receptors originate from a human donor in a cohort sampled during active COVID-19.

The chain links TRBV19 to TRBJ2-7; D possibly corresponds to TRBD2 (6 bases). The CDR3 runs to 15 residues. The V gene's germline CDR1 is LNHDA and CDR2 SQIVND (reference sequence). V dropped 9 bases and J dropped 4 bases, with 22 bases sitting between them. The CDR3 DNA follows: TGTGCCAGCGCCGTAGGTTGGGACTTGAAATACGAGCAGTACTTC. Translation: CASAVGWDLKYEQYF. The full variable domain, with the rest looked up from reference TRBV19 and TRBJ2-7, is DGGITQSPKYLFRKEGQNVTLSCEQNLNHDAMYWYRQDPGQGLRLIYYSQIVNDFQKGDIAEGYSVSREKKESFPLTVTSAQKNPTAFYLCASAVGWDLKYEQYFGPGTRLTVT.

The sample holds one count of this clone. The rearrangement joins TRBV5-5 to TRBJ2-5; 9 positions agree with TRBD1. The CDR3 sequence is 16 residues long. Germline V lookup: CDR1 SGHKS, CDR2 YYEKEE (reference sequence). Trimming at V came to 0 bases and at J to 5 bases, leaving 8 bases not matched to a gene. The CDR3 is CASSLGTGASWETQYF. CDR3 bases: TGTGCCAGCAGCTTGGGGACAGGGGCGTCATGGGAGACCCAGTACTTC.

The CDR3 coding sequence is TGTGCCAGCAGTACCCGGAGGGAGGGTACAGATACGCAGTATTTT. This gives the protein CASSTRREGTDTQYF. V usage is TRBV27 and J usage is TRBJ2-3; 7 nucleotides align to TRBD2. Germline V CDR1 and CDR2: MNHEY, SMNVEV (reference sequence). Trimming cost V 5 bases and J 3 bases; bases outside gene matches: 8. The CDR3 sequence is 15 residues long.

The chain links TRBV7-9 to TRBJ1-1; unclear D gene. CDR1 and CDR2 from the germline V gene are SEHNR and FQNEAQ (reference sequence). The CDR3 is made up of 12 amino acids. Trimming removed 2 bases from V and 4 bases from J, with 5 bases in between. In DNA, the CDR3 is TGTGCCAGCAGCTTAACCAGCACTGAAGCTTTCTTT. This gives the protein CASSLTSTEAFF.

V and J are TRBV5-1 and TRBJ1-2, with 8 bases lining up with TRBD1. CDR1 and CDR2 (germline): SGHRS, YFSETQ. Trimming at V came to 4 bases and at J to 6 bases, leaving 8 bases not matched to a gene. CDR3 size: 14 residues. The CDR3 DNA sequence: TGCGCCAGCAGCGTCGGACAGGGTATGCATGGCTACACCTTC. Amino acids: CASSVGQGMHGYTF. The entire variable domain, with the rest obtained from reference TRBV5-1 and TRBJ1-2, is as follows: KAGVTQTPRYLIKTRGQQVTLSCSPISGHRSVSWYQQTPGQGLQFLFEYFSETQRNKGNFPGRFSGRQFSNSRSEMNVSTLELGDSALYLCASSVGQGMHGYTFGSGTRLTVV.

The gene calls are TRBV4-2 and TRBJ2-5; 11 nucleotides line up with TRBD1. CDR3 length: 15 residues. Germline CDR1 reads LGHNA; CDR2 reads YNFKEQ. After removal of 4 bases from V and 5 bases from J, the junction contained 6 bases not matched to a gene. The chain's CDR3 is CASSPRTGGFETQYF. The CDR3 coding sequence is TGTGCCAGCAGCCCAAGGACAGGGGGCTTTGAGACCCAGTACTTC.

J is TRBJ1-2 and V is TRBV11-2; D is perhaps TRBD1 (5 bases). The CDR3 is 14 residues long. The germline gives CDR1 SGHAT, CDR2 FQNNGV. Trimming took 1 base from V and 4 from J, leaving 10 bases between them. The chain's CDR3 is CASSLGRDRYGYTF. CDR3 in DNA: TGTGCCAGCAGCTTAGGCAGGGATCGCTATGGCTACACCTTC.

The rearrangement uses TRBV5-1 and TRBJ2-1; 10 bases are shared with TRBD2. The germline V gene has CDR1 SGHRS and CDR2 YFSETQ. The CDR3 extends over 16 amino acids. V was clipped by 4 bases and J by 4 bases; unmatched bases: 8. CDR3 residues: CASSGGLATIYNEQFF. Here the CDR3 DNA reads TGCGCCAGCAGCGGGGGACTAGCGACAATATACAATGAGCAGTTCTTC. Full variable domain (remainder filled in from reference TRBV5-1 and TRBJ2-1): KAGVTQTPRYLIKTRGQQVTLSCSPISGHRSVSWYQQTPGQGLQFLFEYFSETQRNKGNFPGRFSGRQFSNSRSEMNVSTLELGDSALYLCASSGGLATIYNEQFFGPGTRLTVL.

The chain uses TRBV18 and TRBJ1-1, with D hard to call. V lost 3 bases to trimming and J lost 0 bases, with 8 bases between them. CDR1 KGHSH and CDR2 LQKENI come from the germline V gene. The CDR3 is made up of 14 amino acids. The CDR3 DNA reads TGTGCCAGCTCACCTACAGAAATGAACACTGAAGCTTTCTTT. Its protein product is CASSPTEMNTEAFF.

The chain links TRBV3-1 (or the pseudogene TRBV3-2) to TRBJ1-2; 7 bases agree with TRBD1. V was clipped by 1 base and J by 2 bases; unmatched bases: 1. Germline V gene lookup returns CDR1 LGHDT and CDR2 YNNKEL (reference sequence). The length of the CDR3 is 14 residues. This CDR3 is CASSQGQGNYGYTF. DNA for the CDR3: TGTGCCAGCAGCCAAGGACAGGGCAACTATGGCTACACCTTC.

V is TRBV2 and J is TRBJ2-7; the D gene is possibly TRBD2 (6 bases). V lost 5 bases to trimming and J lost 9 bases, with 17 bases between them. This CDR3 region has 13 residues. The germline CDR1 and CDR2 sequences are SNHLY and FYNNEI. The CDR3 protein is CASSSREAYGQYF. The CDR3 DNA reads TGTGCCAGCAGTTCGAGGGAGGCCTATGGGCAGTACTTC.

Concerning this clone: Other DNA sequences within the sample encode an identical CDR3. The V call is TRBV5-1, the J call TRBJ2-3; 10 bases are shared with TRBD2. CDR3 size: 16 residues. V gave up 0 bases and J gave up 0 bases; unmatched junction bases: 1. The germline CDR1 and CDR2 sequences are SGHRS and YFSETQ. The CDR3 here is CASSLGTSGSTDTQYF. The CDR3 bases are TGCGCCAGCAGCTTGGGGACTAGCGGAAGCACAGATACGCAGTATTTT.

The chain has TRBV6-4 and TRBJ2-1, with 8 nucleotides matching TRBD2. There are 15 residues in the CDR3. CDR1 is MRHNA, CDR2 SNTAGT, per germline. Losses at the gene ends were 6 bases for V and 10 bases for J; bases not matched to a gene: 14. Written as DNA, the CDR3 is TGTGCCAGCAGCGTCGAAGCGGGAGTAAGAGGCGAGCAGTTCTTC. It yields the protein CASSVEAGVRGEQFF.

In its sample, this clone was seen once. The chain is built from TRBV10-3 and TRBJ2-7; tentatively, D is TRBD1 (6 bases). The germline gives CDR1 ENHRY, CDR2 SYGVKD. The CDR3 totals 14 residues. V was clipped by 6 bases and J by 2 bases, with 14 bases between them. CDR3 in DNA: TGTGCCATCAGCGATGGGGGCAGGACCTACGAGCAGTACTTC. It encodes CAISDGGRTYEQYF.

The chain recombines TRBV6-2 or TRBV6-3 with TRBJ2-1; 7 positions agree with TRBD1. Trimming removed 2 bases from V and 4 bases from J; junction bases left unmatched: 5. Germline assignment: CDR1 MNHEY and CDR2 SVGEGT. The CDR3 is 15 residues long. DNA of the CDR3: TGTGCCAGCAGTTACGGAGAGACAGGGTACAATGAGCAGTTCTTC. Encoded protein: CASSYGETGYNEQFF.

The V and J genes are TRBV27 and TRBJ1-5; no definite D call. V was trimmed by 6 bases and J by 2 bases, leaving 8 bases between them. CDR3 size: 13 residues. CDR1 MNHEY and CDR2 SMNVEV come from the germline V gene (reference sequence). As DNA, the CDR3 is TGTGCCAGCAGAGAGGGAGGCAATCAGCCCCAGCATTTT. This sequence encodes CASREGGNQPQHF.

The chain employs TRBV6-2 or TRBV6-3 and TRBJ1-3; no clear D gene. V was clipped by 6 bases and J by 1 base, with 16 bases between them. Germline assignment: CDR1 MNHEY and CDR2 SVGEGT. The CDR3 contains 16 residues. The CDR3 sequence is CASSTGLGESGNTIYF. CDR3 nucleotide sequence: TGTGCCAGCAGCACGGGCCTCGGGGAATCTGGAAACACCATATATTTT.